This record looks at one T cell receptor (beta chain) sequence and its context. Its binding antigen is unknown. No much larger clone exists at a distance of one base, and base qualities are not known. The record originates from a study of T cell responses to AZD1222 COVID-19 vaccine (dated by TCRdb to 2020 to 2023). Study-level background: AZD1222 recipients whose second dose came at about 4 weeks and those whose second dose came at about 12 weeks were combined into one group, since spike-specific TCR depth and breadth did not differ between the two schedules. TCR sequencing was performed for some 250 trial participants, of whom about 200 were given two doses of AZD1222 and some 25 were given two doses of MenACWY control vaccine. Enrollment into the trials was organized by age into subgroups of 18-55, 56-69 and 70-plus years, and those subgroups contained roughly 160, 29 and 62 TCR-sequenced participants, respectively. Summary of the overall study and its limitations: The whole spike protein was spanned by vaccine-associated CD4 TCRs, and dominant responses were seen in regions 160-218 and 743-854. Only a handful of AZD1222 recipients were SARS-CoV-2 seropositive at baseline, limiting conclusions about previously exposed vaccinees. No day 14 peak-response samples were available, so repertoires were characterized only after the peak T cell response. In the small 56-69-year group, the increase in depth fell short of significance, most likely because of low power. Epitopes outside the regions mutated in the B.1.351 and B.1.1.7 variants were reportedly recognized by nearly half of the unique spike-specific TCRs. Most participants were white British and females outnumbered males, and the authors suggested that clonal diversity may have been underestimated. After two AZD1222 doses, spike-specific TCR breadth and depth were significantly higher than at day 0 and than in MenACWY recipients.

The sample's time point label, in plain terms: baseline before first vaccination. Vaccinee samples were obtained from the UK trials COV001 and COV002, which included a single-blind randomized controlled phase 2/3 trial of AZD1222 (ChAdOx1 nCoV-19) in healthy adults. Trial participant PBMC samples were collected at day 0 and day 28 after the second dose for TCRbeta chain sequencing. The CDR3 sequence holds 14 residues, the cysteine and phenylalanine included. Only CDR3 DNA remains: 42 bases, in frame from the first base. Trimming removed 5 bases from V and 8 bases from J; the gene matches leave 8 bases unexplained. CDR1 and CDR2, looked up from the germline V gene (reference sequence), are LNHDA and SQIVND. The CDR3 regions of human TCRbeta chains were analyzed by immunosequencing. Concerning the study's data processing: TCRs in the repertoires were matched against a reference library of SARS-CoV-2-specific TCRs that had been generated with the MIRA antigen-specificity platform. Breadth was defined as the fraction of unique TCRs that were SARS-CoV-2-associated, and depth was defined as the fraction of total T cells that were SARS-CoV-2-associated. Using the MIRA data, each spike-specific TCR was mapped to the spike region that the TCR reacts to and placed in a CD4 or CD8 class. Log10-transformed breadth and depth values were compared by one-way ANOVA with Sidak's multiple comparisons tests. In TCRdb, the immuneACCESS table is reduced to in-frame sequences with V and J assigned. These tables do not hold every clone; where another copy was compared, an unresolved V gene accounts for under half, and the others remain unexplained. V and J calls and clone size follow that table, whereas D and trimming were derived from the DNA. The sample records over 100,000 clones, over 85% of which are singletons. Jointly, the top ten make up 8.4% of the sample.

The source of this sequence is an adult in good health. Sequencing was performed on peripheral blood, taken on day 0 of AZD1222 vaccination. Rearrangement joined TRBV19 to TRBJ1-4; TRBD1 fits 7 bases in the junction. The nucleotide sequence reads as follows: TGTGCCAGTAGTGCGGACAGGCTAAAGGAAAAACTGTTTTTT. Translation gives CASSADRLKEKLFF.